Listed below are T cell receptor beta chains from one sample, sequenced in a study of T cells in Graves' hyperthyroidism and ophthalmopathy. TCRdb fed the multiplex PCR reads into MiXCR, producing one record per CDR3 protein. The sample shows around 340,000 distinct CDR3 sequences, approximately 16% of them seen only once. Sequencing was carried out using blood. All receptors derive from a man between 25 and 39 years old with Graves' hyperthyroidism. CDR3s include the opening cysteine and the closing phenylalanine or tryptophan. D genes are given only for firm matches. Clone size, where shown, is once, few, many, or a class for clones that have expanded.

d_call,clone_size,v_call,j_call,cdr3_aa,cdr3_nt
TRBD1,.,TRBV20-1,TRBJ1-4,CSATKDRVDEKLFF,TGCAGTGCCACTAAGGACAGGGTGGACGAAAAACTGTTTTTT
TRBD1,many,TRBV6-1,TRBJ2-1,CASSSQQGGKNNEQFF,TGTGCCAGCAGTTCTCAACAGGGGGGTAAAAACAATGAGCAGTTCTTC
.,many,TRBV11-3,TRBJ2-4,CASSLKETGNIQYF,TGTGCCAGCAGCTTAAAAGAGACAGGAAACATTCAGTACTTC
TRBD2,many,TRBV20-1,TRBJ2-1,CSASTSGAMNSYNEQFF,TGCAGTGCCTCGACTAGCGGGGCCATGAATTCCTACAATGAGCAGTTCTTC
.,.,TRBV19,TRBJ1-5,CASSIPQGGANQPQHF,TGTGCCAGTAGTATTCCCCAGGGAGGGGCAAATCAGCCCCAGCATTTT
.,.,TRBV29-1,TRBJ2-1,CSVEESGNEQFF,TGCAGCGTTGAAGAGTCCGGGAATGAGCAGTTCTTC
TRBD2,few,TRBV7-8,TRBJ2-3,CASSVLAGGRDTQYF,TGTGCCAGCAGCGTACTAGCGGGAGGCCGAGATACGCAGTATTTT
.,many,TRBV19,TRBJ1-5,CASSTQGYQPQHF,TGTGCCAGTAGTACTCAGGGGTATCAGCCCCAGCATTTT
.,many,TRBV12-3/TRBV12-4,TRBJ1-2,CASSYQTGIPMDYTF,TGTGCCAGCAGTTACCAGACAGGCATCCCGATGGACTACACCTTC
.,many,TRBV30,TRBJ1-1,CAWSVRQDSEAFF,TGTGCCTGGAGTGTAAGACAGGACTCCGAAGCTTTCTTT
.,many,TRBV11-2,TRBJ2-3,CASSLDWQGSTDTQYF,TGTGCCAGCAGCTTAGATTGGCAGGGCTCAACAGATACGCAGTATTTT
TRBD1,many,TRBV6-1,TRBJ2-5,CASSVDRGETQYF,TGTGCCAGCAGTGTCGACAGGGGTGAGACCCAGTACTTC
TRBD2,few,TRBV24-1,TRBJ2-1,CATSDLTSGSTAEQFF,TGTGCCACCAGTGATCTTACTAGCGGGAGCACAGCTGAGCAGTTCTTC
TRBD2,few,TRBV3-1,TRBJ2-5,CASSQRLAGGAETQYF,TGTGCCAGCAGCCAAAGACTAGCGGGAGGGGCGGAGACCCAGTACTTC
.,.,TRBV18,TRBJ2-1,CASSPAPGWVNEQFF,TGTGCCAGCTCACCCGCCCCGGGGTGGGTCAATGAGCAGTTCTTC
.,.,TRBV11-2,TRBJ1-2,CASSPGTENWDYGYTF,TGTGCCAGCAGCCCCGGGACCGAGAATTGGGACTATGGCTACACCTTC
TRBD2,many,TRBV28,TRBJ2-5,CASTPGRETQYF,TGTGCCAGCACCCCCGGGAGGGAGACCCAGTACTTC
.,few,TRBV13,TRBJ1-6,CATREWGNSPLHF,TGTGCCACCCGTGAGTGGGGGAATTCACCCCTCCACTTT
TRBD1,few,TRBV4-1,TRBJ1-4,CASSPRQGWEKLFF,TGCGCCAGCAGCCCTCGACAGGGCTGGGAAAAACTGTTTTTT
TRBD2,many,TRBV7-9,TRBJ2-3,CASSEFSGSADTQYF,TGTGCCAGCAGCGAATTTAGCGGGAGCGCAGATACGCAGTATTTT
TRBD2,.,TRBV5-8,TRBJ2-1,CASSSRSGLASYEQFF,TGTGCCAGCAGCTCCAGGTCAGGACTAGCCTCCTACGAGCAGTTCTTC
.,many,TRBV27,TRBJ2-7,CASSPRSLSYEQYF,TGTGCCAGCAGTCCGAGATCGCTCAGCTACGAGCAGTACTTC
.,.,TRBV6-2/TRBV6-3,TRBJ1-6,CASSYGRDFNSPLHF,TGTGCCAGCAGTTATGGACGGGACTTTAATTCACCCCTCCACTTT
TRBD2,many,TRBV5-1,TRBJ2-2,CASSLIASGTGELFF,TGCGCCAGCAGCTTGATCGCTAGCGGCACCGGGGAGCTGTTTTTT
TRBD2,.,TRBV20-1,TRBJ2-1,CSAPGSGRAGSYNEQFF,TGCAGTGCCCCGGGTAGCGGGAGGGCCGGATCCTACAATGAGCAGTTCTTC
TRBD2,many,TRBV20-1,TRBJ2-3,CSARDFRSGGGTDTQYF,TGCAGTGCTAGAGATTTCAGGAGCGGGGGGGGCACAGATACGCAGTATTTT
TRBD2,many,TRBV12-3/TRBV12-4,TRBJ2-7,CASSLDLWGLAGGPYEQYF,TGTGCCAGCAGTTTAGATCTTTGGGGACTAGCGGGAGGCCCCTACGAGCAGTACTTC
TRBD2,many,TRBV3-1,TRBJ2-1,CASSHGAGGLNEQFF,TGTGCCAGCAGCCACGGAGCGGGAGGGCTCAATGAGCAGTTCTTC
TRBD2,.,TRBV6-1,TRBJ2-3,CATSRLASTDTQYF,TGTGCCACCTCAAGACTAGCTTCCACAGATACGCAGTATTTT
TRBD1,many,TRBV9,TRBJ2-5,CASSGQGQVETQYF,TGTGCCAGCAGCGGACAGGGGCAAGTGGAGACCCAGTACTTC
TRBD1,few,TRBV7-9,TRBJ1-1,CASSADRVEAFF,TGTGCCAGCAGCGCCGACAGGGTTGAAGCTTTCTTT
.,many,TRBV2,TRBJ2-3,CASKEENTQYF,TGTGCCAGCAAGGAAGAGAATACGCAGTATTTT
TRBD1,.,TRBV5-1,TRBJ1-2,CASSLVGRDRGNYGYTF,TGCGCCAGCAGCTTGGTTGGTCGGGACAGGGGGAACTATGGCTACACCTTC
.,.,TRBV11-3,TRBJ2-1,CASSSYGGQTYNEQFF,TGTGCCAGCAGCTCCTACGGTGGGCAGACCTACAATGAGCAGTTCTTC
TRBD1,few,TRBV18,TRBJ1-4,CASSPGQRGNEKLFF,TGTGCCAGCTCACCGGGACAGAGAGGCAATGAAAAACTGTTTTTT
TRBD2,.,TRBV2,TRBJ2-3,CASSAASGRLNTQYF,TGTGCCAGCAGTGCGGCTAGCGGGAGGTTGAATACGCAGTATTTT
.,.,TRBV7-9,TRBJ2-1,CASSPKDGSSYNEQFF,TGTGCCAGCAGCCCGAAGGACGGGAGCTCCTACAATGAGCAGTTCTTC
TRBD1,many,TRBV12-3/TRBV12-4,TRBJ1-1,CASSGDRGRLKDTEAFF,TGTGCCAGCAGTGGTGACAGGGGGCGGCTAAAGGACACTGAAGCTTTCTTT
TRBD1,.,TRBV12-3/TRBV12-4,TRBJ1-4,CASRRQGTNEKLFF,TGTGCCAGCAGGCGACAGGGAACTAATGAAAAACTGTTTTTT
TRBD2,many,TRBV20-1,TRBJ2-7,CSARTSGSYEQYF,TGCAGTGCCCGCACTAGCGGGAGCTACGAGCAGTACTTC
.,many,TRBV28,TRBJ1-1,CASSLVSLATEAFF,TGTGCCAGCAGTTTAGTAAGTCTAGCCACTGAAGCTTTCTTT
.,many,TRBV11-2,TRBJ2-3,CASSLQDLDTQYF,TGTGCCAGCAGCCTCCAGGACTTGGATACGCAGTATTTT
TRBD2,many,TRBV12-5,TRBJ2-1,CASGLPPKREGPNNEQFF,TGTGCTAGTGGTTTGCCCCCTAAGCGGGAGGGCCCTAACAATGAGCAGTTCTTC
.,many,TRBV7-2,TRBJ2-5,CASSLEYFNQETQYF,TGTGCCAGCAGCTTAGAGTATTTCAACCAAGAGACCCAGTACTTC
.,.,TRBV19,TRBJ1-5,CASSEEIEPNQPQHF,TGTGCCAGTAGTGAAGAGATCGAACCCAATCAGCCCCAGCATTTT
.,many,TRBV6-5,TRBJ1-2,CASSYDPGNYGYTF,TGTGCCAGCAGTTACGACCCGGGCAACTATGGCTACACCTTC
.,many,TRBV10-3,TRBJ2-1,CAISGLILHNEQFF,TGTGCCATCAGTGGGCTCATACTTCACAATGAGCAGTTCTTC
.,many,TRBV11-2,TRBJ2-5,CASSLGPQYF,TGTGCCAGCAGCTTAGGCCCCCAGTACTTC
TRBD1,many,TRBV6-1,TRBJ1-1,CASSPQGAGGVTEAFF,TGTGCCAGCAGTCCACAGGGGGCAGGGGGGGTCACTGAAGCTTTCTTT
TRBD1,few,TRBV6-2/TRBV6-3,TRBJ2-7,CASSYRQGPTYEQYF,TGTGCCAGCAGTTACCGACAGGGTCCTACCTACGAGCAGTACTTC
.,.,TRBV6-1,TRBJ1-2,CASSEPGRNYGYTF,TGTGCCAGCAGTGAACCGGGACGTAACTATGGCTACACCTTC